The TCR beta chain described here comes from a study of blood T cell repertoires in COVID-19. As processed by the authors: Estimation of nucleated cell counts relied on the amplification of reference gene primers. Data came from immunoSEQ multiplex PCR; TCRdb stores just in-frame clones and leaves some out. V, J and clone size are taken as reported in that table, and D and trimming were inferred from the DNA itself. The sample records a few hundred thousand clones, more than 85% being singletons. This CDR3 has 14 residues. Germline CDR1 reads LNHDA; CDR2 reads SQIVND (reference sequence). The V end lost 5 bases, the J end lost 5 bases, and 16 bases lay between the germline ends.

The source of this sequence is a man aged 35 to 55 with active or convalescent COVID-19. Sequenced input: peripheral blood. This rearrangement joins TRBV19 to TRBJ2-7; D possibly corresponds to TRBD2 (6 bases). CDR3 in amino acids: CASSSSTGAHEQYF. CDR3 coding DNA: TGTGCCAGTAGTTCCTCCACGGGAGCCCACGAGCAGTACTTC.